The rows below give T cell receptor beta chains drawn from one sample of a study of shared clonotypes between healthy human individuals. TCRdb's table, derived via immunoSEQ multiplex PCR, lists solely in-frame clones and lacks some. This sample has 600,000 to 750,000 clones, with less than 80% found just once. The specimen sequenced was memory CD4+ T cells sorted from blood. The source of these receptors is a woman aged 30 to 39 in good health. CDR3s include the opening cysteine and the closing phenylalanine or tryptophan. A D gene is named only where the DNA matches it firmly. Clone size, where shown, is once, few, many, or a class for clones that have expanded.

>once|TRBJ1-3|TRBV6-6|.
TGTGCCAGCAGTGGGGGGGACTACTCTGGAAACACCATATATTTT
CASSGGDYSGNTIYF
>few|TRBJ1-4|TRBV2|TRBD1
TGTGCCAGCAGGACACAGGGGGCAAGTGAAAAACTGTTTTTT
CASRTQGASEKLFF
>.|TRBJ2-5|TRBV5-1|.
TGCGCCAGCAGCTTGGAGGCCTCGGGGGAGACCCAGTACTTC
CASSLEASGETQYF
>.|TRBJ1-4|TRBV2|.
TGTGCCAGCAGGTACATGGCTTTCAATGAAAAACTGTTTTTT
CASRYMAFNEKLFF
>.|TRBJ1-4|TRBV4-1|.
TGCGCCAGCAGCCAAGCTTGGGGGCGGAAACTTGCAACTAATGAAAAACTGTTTTTT
CASSQAWGRKLATNEKLFF
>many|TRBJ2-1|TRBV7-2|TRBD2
TGTGCCAGCAGCCTCCCCGGGGGGCGGGAGGCCTACAATGAGCAGTTCTTC
CASSLPGGREAYNEQFF
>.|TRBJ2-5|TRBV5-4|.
TGTGCCAGCAGTCTTCAAGAGACCCAGTACTTC
CASSLQETQYF
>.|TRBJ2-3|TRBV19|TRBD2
TGTGCCAGTAGTACCCGGACTAGCGGGGGGGATACGCAGTATTTT
CASSTRTSGGDTQYF
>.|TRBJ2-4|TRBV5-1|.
TGCGCCAGCAGCTTGGAGGGGGAAAACATTCAGTACTTC
CASSLEGENIQYF
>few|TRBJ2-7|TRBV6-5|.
TGTGCCAGCAGTTACCCCGGGGGCGGATACGAGCAGTACTTC
CASSYPGGGYEQYF
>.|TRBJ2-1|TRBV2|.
TGTGCCAGCACTACGGACGGGACCAGGGAGCAGTTCTTC
CASTTDGTREQFF
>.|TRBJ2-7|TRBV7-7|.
TGTGCCAGCAGCACCTCCTACGAGCAGTACTTC
CASSTSYEQYF
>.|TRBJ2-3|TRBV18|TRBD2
TGTGCCAGCTCACCACTCAGACTAGCGGGAGGTGGGCCTCAAGATACGCAGTATTTT
CASSPLRLAGGGPQDTQYF
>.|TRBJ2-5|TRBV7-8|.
TGTGCCAGCAGCTTCGGACTGGGAGAGACCCAGTACTTC
CASSFGLGETQYF
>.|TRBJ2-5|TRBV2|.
TGTGCCAGCATCGGTTTGGAAGAGACCCAGTACTTC
CASIGLEETQYF
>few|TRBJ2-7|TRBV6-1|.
TGTGCCAGCCGGCCTAATTCGGGATCCTACGAGCAGTACTTC
CASRPNSGSYEQYF
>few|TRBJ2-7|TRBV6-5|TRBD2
TGTGCCAGCAGTTACTTGGCTAGCGGGAGGGTCGAGCAGTACTTC
CASSYLASGRVEQYF
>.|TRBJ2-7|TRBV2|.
TGTGCCAGCAGACTAGAGGCCTACGAGCAGTACTTC
CASRLEAYEQYF
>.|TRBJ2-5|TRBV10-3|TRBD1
TGTGCCATCAGTGAGTCGGTCGGACAGGGGTCCCAAGAGACCCAGTACTTC
CAISESVGQGSQETQYF
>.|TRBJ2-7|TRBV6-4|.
TGTGCCAGCAGTGACTCGCAGTGGCTGTGGTACGAGCAGTACTTC
CASSDSQWLWYEQYF
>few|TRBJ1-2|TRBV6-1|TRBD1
TGTGCCAGCAGGGGACAGATTAACTATGGCTACACCTTC
CASRGQINYGYTF
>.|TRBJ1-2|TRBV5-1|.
TGCGCCAGCAGCTACGAGACACGGTATGGCTACACCTTC
CASSYETRYGYTF
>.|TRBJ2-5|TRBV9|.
TGTGCCAGCAGCGTAGGGCTGGATCTCGAGACCCAGTACTTC
CASSVGLDLETQYF
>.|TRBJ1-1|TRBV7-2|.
TGTGCCAGCAGTTTCCGCCTCCTAGCGCCGTCAGGTTTGAACACTGAAGCTTTCTTT
CASSFRLLAPSGLNTEAFF
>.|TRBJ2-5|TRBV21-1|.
TGTGCCAGCAGCACTGGGACTAGCGGTTACCAAGAGACCCAGTACTTC
CASSTGTSGYQETQYF
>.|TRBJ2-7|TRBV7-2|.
TGTGCCAGCAGCCCCGGGTTAGCGCCCACCTACGAGCAGTACTTC
CASSPGLAPTYEQYF
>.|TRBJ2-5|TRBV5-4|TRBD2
TGTGCCAGCAGCCGTATGACTAGCGGGTCACAAGAGACCCAGTACTTC
CASSRMTSGSQETQYF
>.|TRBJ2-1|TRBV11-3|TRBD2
TGTGCCAGCAGCCTAGGACTAGCGGGGTTGGGTGAGCAGTTCTTC
CASSLGLAGLGEQFF
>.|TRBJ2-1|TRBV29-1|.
TGCAGCGTTGTTGGCGGACCGAATGAGCAGTTCTTC
CSVVGGPNEQFF
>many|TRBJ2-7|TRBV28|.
TGTGCCAGCAGGACCAAACACTCTTTGGGGGAGCAGTACTTC
CASRTKHSLGEQYF
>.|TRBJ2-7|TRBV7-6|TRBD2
TGTGCCAGCAGTCTCGGACTAGCGGGAGGGTACGAGCAGTACTTC
CASSLGLAGGYEQYF
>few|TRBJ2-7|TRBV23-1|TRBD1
TGCGCCAGCAGTCAGCCGGGACAGGGGGAAAACGAGCAGTACTTC
CASSQPGQGENEQYF
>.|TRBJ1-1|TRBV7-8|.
TGTGCCAGCAGCCCGGTGGGCACCTTGAACACTGAAGCTTTCTTT
CASSPVGTLNTEAFF
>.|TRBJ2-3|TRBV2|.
TGTGCCAGCAGACCTGATGGGACAGATACGCAGTATTTT
CASRPDGTDTQYF
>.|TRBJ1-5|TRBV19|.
TGTGCCAGTAGTACCTTGACCGGCAATCAGCCCCAGCATTTT
CASSTLTGNQPQHF
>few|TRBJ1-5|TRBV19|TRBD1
TGTGCCAGTAGTAAGAGGGGGCAGTTAAGCAATCAGCCCCAGCATTTT
CASSKRGQLSNQPQHF
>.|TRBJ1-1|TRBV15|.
TGTGCCACCAGCAGAGAATTGCTGAACACTGAAGCTTTCTTT
CATSRELLNTEAFF
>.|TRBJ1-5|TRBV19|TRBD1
TGTGCCAGTACCGCGCCGGGACAGGGGGTGAATCAGCCCCAGCATTTT
CASTAPGQGVNQPQHF
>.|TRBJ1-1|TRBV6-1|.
TGTGCCAGCAGTGAAGGGGCAGGGCTCGCAGCTTTCTTT
CASSEGAGLAAFF
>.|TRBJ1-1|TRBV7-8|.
TGTGCCAGCAGAGAGGGGGGAGCGAACACTGAAGCTTTCTTT
CASREGGANTEAFF
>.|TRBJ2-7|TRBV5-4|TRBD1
TGTGCCAGCAGCGTGGGACAGGGGACACCCTACGAGCAGTACTTC
CASSVGQGTPYEQYF
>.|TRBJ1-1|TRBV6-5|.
TGTGCCAGCAGTTACTCGTACAGCAGCAACACTGAAGCTTTCTTT
CASSYSYSSNTEAFF
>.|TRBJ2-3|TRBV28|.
TGTGCCAGCATCGCCAACGGGGTCTCGGGAGATACGCAGTATTTT
CASIANGVSGDTQYF
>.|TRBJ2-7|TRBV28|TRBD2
TGTGCCAGCAGTACCCCTAGCGGGAGCTCCTACGAGCAGTACTTC
CASSTPSGSSYEQYF
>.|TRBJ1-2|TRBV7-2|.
TGTGCCAGCAGCTTAGGGCGGACCTTCTATGGCTACACCTTC
CASSLGRTFYGYTF
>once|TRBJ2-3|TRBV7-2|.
TGTGCCAGCAGCCGCGTGGCCCTCCTCACAGATACGCAGTATTTT
CASSRVALLTDTQYF
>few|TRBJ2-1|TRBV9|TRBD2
TGTGCCAGCGGGGGAGGGCCGGGAGGAGGTGAGCAGTTCTTC
CASGGGPGGGEQFF
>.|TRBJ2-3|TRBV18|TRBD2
TGTGCCAGCTCACCAGTACTAGCGGGAAACTCAGATACGCAGTATTTT
CASSPVLAGNSDTQYF
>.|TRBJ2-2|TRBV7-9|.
TGTGCCAGCAGCTCCGCAACTAGCAACACCGGGGAGCTGTTTTTT
CASSSATSNTGELFF
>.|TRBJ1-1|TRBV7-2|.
TGTGCCAGCAGCTTCCCCAGGCAGGGAACTGAAGCTTTCTTT
CASSFPRQGTEAFF
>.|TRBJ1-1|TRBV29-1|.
TGCAGCGTCAGGGCCGGACGAGCGAACACTGAAGCTTTCTTT
CSVRAGRANTEAFF
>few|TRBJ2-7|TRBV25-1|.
TGTGCCAGCGGAGTGTATTACGAGCAGTACTTC
CASGVYYEQYF
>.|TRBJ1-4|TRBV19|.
TGTGCCAGTAGTCCTTTTTCAGCAACTAATGAAAAACTGTTTTTT
CASSPFSATNEKLFF
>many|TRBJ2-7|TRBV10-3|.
TGTGCCATCAGTGAGGGCCGGGACCGAGCCTACGAGCAGTACTTC
CAISEGRDRAYEQYF
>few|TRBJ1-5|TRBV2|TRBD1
TGTGCCAGCACCGGACGGGACAGCCGCAATCAGCCCCAGCATTTT
CASTGRDSRNQPQHF